This T cell receptor (beta chain) is drawn from a study of Graves' ophthalmopathy and Graves' hyperthyroidism. Study-level information: Being free of ophthalmopathy for 18 months of follow-up defined stable hyperthyroidism.

About this clonotype itself: Its antigen is as yet unknown.

Enrolled hyperthyroidism patients had a new diagnosis, a duration under 2 months, and an age of 18 to 65. Excluded: other autoimmune disease, uncontrolled infection, pregnancy or lactation. Points from the study as a whole: Ophthalmopathy progression predictions by the model showed around 72% specificity and about 70% sensitivity.

Amplifying from RNA transcripts, the study obtained TCR beta CDR3 regions. Second-round multiplex PCR came after a first-round RT-PCR that employed HTBI primers. TCRdb re-called the multiplex PCR reads with MiXCR, one entry per CDR3 protein. This sample has around 1.1 million distinct CDR3 sequences, with about 40% found just once. Trimming stripped 2 bases from V and 0 bases from J, with 29 bases between. CDR1 and CDR2 (germline): SGHKS, YYEKEE (reference sequence). CDR3 length equals 22 residues. The sequenced sample was peripheral blood or thyroid tissue (not recorded which). The clonotype was recovered from an adult man with Graves' hyperthyroidism. This sequence joins TRBV5-5 and TRBJ2-2, with D possibly TRBD2 on 8 matching bases. Here the CDR3 DNA reads TGTGCCAGCAGCTTCTTACTTCGGACAGGTTCGGGGGGGCGCTCGAACACCGGGGAGCTGTTTTTT. This sequence encodes CASSFLLRTGSGGRSNTGELFF. Full variable domain (outside the CDR3, taken from reference TRBV5-5 and TRBJ2-2): DAGVTQSPTHLIKTRGQQVTLRCSPISGHKSVSWYQQVLGQGPQFIFQYYEKEERGRGNFPDRFSARQFPNYSSELNVNALLLGDSALYLCASSFLLRTGSGGRSNTGELFFGEGSRLTVL.